Listed below are T cell receptor beta chains from one sample, sequenced in a study of CD8 T cells in ankylosing spondylitis. TCRdb reprocessed the 5' RACE reads with MiXCR, giving one entry per CDR3 protein. This table has 400,000 to 450,000 distinct CDR3 sequences, about 15% appearing once. Material: blood, either unsorted or a sorted T cell fraction (not recorded which). Receptor source: a male donor with ankylosing spondylitis. CDR3s include the opening cysteine and the closing phenylalanine or tryptophan. D genes are given only for firm matches. Rows may omit the clone size; those that give it use once, few, many or a size class.

d_call,clone_size,j_call,v_call,cdr3_aa,cdr3_nt
TRBD1,NA,TRBJ2-2,TRBV20-1,CSAPTGDTGELFF,TGCAGTGCGCCGACAGGGGACACCGGGGAGCTGTTTTTT
TRBD1,few,TRBJ2-7,TRBV10-3,CAISSGTGDSYEQYF,TGTGCCATCAGTTCCGGGACAGGTGACTCCTACGAGCAGTACTTC
NA,few,TRBJ1-1,TRBV19,CASSIARGEGTEAFF,TGTGCCAGTAGTATAGCGAGGGGCGAAGGCACTGAAGCTTTCTTT
TRBD1,NA,TRBJ1-1,TRBV11-1,CASSLGTSDRGKGTEAFF,TGTGCCAGCAGCTTAGGGACTTCGGACAGGGGAAAAGGCACTGAAGCTTTCTTT
TRBD2,many,TRBJ2-3,TRBV12-3/TRBV12-4,CASRRTSVSTDTQYF,TGTGCCAGCAGAAGGACTAGCGTGAGCACAGATACGCAGTATTTT
NA,NA,TRBJ2-7,TRBV30,CAWSTRVQGGQYF,TGTGCCTGGAGTACCAGGGTTCAAGGTGGGCAGTACTTC
TRBD1,NA,TRBJ1-3,TRBV4-1,CASSLRQGPGNTIYF,TGCGCCAGCAGCCTAAGACAGGGTCCCGGAAACACCATATATTTT
NA,NA,TRBJ1-5,TRBV15,CATSRQDQPQHF,TGTGCCACCAGCAGGCAAGATCAGCCCCAGCATTTT
TRBD2,many,TRBJ2-2,TRBV15,CATSRVAGGQGGELFF,TGTGCCACCAGCAGAGTTGCGGGGGGGCAGGGCGGGGAGCTGTTTTTT
NA,NA,TRBJ1-5,TRBV5-3,CARSLSGGGNQPQHF,TGTGCCAGAAGCTTGTCCGGGGGCGGCAATCAGCCCCAGCATTTT
NA,NA,TRBJ1-2,TRBV6-6,CASSYSENYGYTF,TGTGCCAGCAGTTACTCAGAAAACTATGGCTACACCTTC
NA,few,TRBJ2-5,TRBV28,CASSPNWRDAETQYF,TGTGCCAGCAGCCCAAATTGGAGGGACGCGGAGACCCAGTACTTC
NA,NA,TRBJ2-1,TRBV7-2,CASSLDGTIYNEQFF,TGTGCCAGCAGCTTAGATGGGACCATCTACAATGAGCAGTTCTTC
NA,NA,TRBJ2-5,TRBV11-2,CASSLVGGMQETQYF,TGTGCCAGCAGCTTAGTAGGGGGGATGCAAGAGACCCAGTACTTC
NA,few,TRBJ2-7,TRBV4-3,CASSQEGTTYEQYF,TGCGCCAGCAGCCAAGAAGGGACAACCTACGAGCAGTACTTC
NA,many,TRBJ2-3,TRBV5-1,CASSLRSRTPEDTQYF,TGCGCCAGCAGCTTAAGATCAAGAACCCCCGAAGATACGCAGTATTTT
NA,NA,TRBJ2-5,TRBV6-1,CASSGPGGKKTQYF,TGTGCCAGCAGTGGCCCCGGTGGGAAAAAGACCCAGTACTTC
NA,NA,TRBJ2-1,TRBV12-3/TRBV12-4,CASSLGDGGYNEQFF,TGTGCCAGCAGTTTAGGGGACGGAGGATACAATGAGCAGTTCTTC
NA,few,TRBJ2-1,TRBV7-2,CASRETGTRSYNEQFF,TGTGCCAGCAGAGAAACCGGGACTCGCTCCTACAATGAGCAGTTCTTC
NA,NA,TRBJ1-3,TRBV2,CASTLLWSAGNTIYF,TGTGCCAGCACCTTGTTATGGAGTGCTGGAAACACCATATATTTT
TRBD1,few,TRBJ1-5,TRBV6-1,CASTQGVRNQPQHF,TGTGCCAGCACCCAGGGGGTGAGGAATCAGCCCCAGCATTTT
TRBD1,NA,TRBJ1-2,TRBV6-1,CASSPRDRGITNYGYTF,TGTGCCAGCAGTCCCCGGGACAGGGGGATAACTAACTATGGCTACACCTTC
TRBD1,NA,TRBJ1-2,TRBV20-1,CSAPHRGQGYTF,TGCAGTGCTCCACACAGGGGCCAGGGCTACACCTTC
NA,NA,TRBJ2-3,TRBV5-5,CASSFGTVGDTQYF,TGTGCCAGCAGCTTCGGGACGGTTGGGGATACGCAGTATTTT
TRBD1,few,TRBJ1-1,TRBV30,CAWADRDTEAFF,TGTGCCTGGGCAGACAGGGACACTGAAGCTTTCTTT
NA,NA,TRBJ2-1,TRBV20-1,CSARLGRGQNNEQFF,TGCAGTGCTAGATTGGGTCGGGGGCAGAACAATGAGCAGTTCTTC
TRBD1,NA,TRBJ1-5,TRBV12-3/TRBV12-4,CASSYDRDRGLYSNQPQHF,TGTGCCAGCAGTTACGACCGGGACAGGGGCCTTTATAGCAATCAGCCCCAGCATTTT
TRBD2,NA,TRBJ2-2,TRBV6-1,CASSRSGSRYTGELFF,TGTGCCAGCAGTCGAAGCGGGAGTCGGTACACCGGGGAGCTGTTTTTT
TRBD1,NA,TRBJ1-1,TRBV9,CASSPTPGGIKGNTEAFF,TGTGCCAGCAGCCCAACCCCAGGGGGAATTAAGGGGAACACTGAAGCTTTCTTT
NA,once,TRBJ1-1,TRBV19,CASSTIADTEAFF,TGTGCCAGTAGCACTATAGCGGACACTGAAGCTTTCTTT
NA,many,TRBJ2-7,TRBV4-1,CASSPEPTRGRYEQYF,TGCGCCAGCAGCCCCGAACCGACTAGAGGACGCTACGAGCAGTACTTC
NA,few,TRBJ2-7,TRBV2,CASSEESLISYEQYF,TGTGCCAGCAGTGAAGAGAGCTTAATCTCCTACGAGCAGTACTTC
NA,NA,TRBJ2-7,TRBV11-2,CASSKAGTQTTYEQYF,TGTGCCAGCAGTAAGGCCGGGACTCAGACTACCTACGAGCAGTACTTC
NA,NA,TRBJ2-2,TRBV12-3/TRBV12-4,CASSPGGQTVTGELFF,TGTGCCAGCAGTCCGGGCGGACAGACAGTCACCGGGGAGCTGTTTTTT
TRBD1,few,TRBJ1-1,TRBV5-1,CASSSRDRGTEAFF,TGCGCCAGCAGCTCCCGGGACAGGGGGACTGAAGCTTTCTTT
TRBD2,NA,TRBJ2-7,TRBV6-1,CASRLAGGLPYEQYF,TGTGCCAGCCGGCTAGCGGGAGGGCTCCCCTACGAGCAGTACTTC
TRBD1,NA,TRBJ1-6,TRBV25-1,CASSEGGTGYSPLHF,TGTGCCAGCAGTGAGGGGGGGACAGGATATTCACCCCTCCACTTT
NA,NA,TRBJ1-1,TRBV3-1,CASSQEGGAGVAFF,TGTGCCAGCAGCCAAGAGGGGGGGGCTGGGGTAGCTTTCTTT
NA,NA,TRBJ1-6,TRBV7-2,CASSLHHLNNSPLHF,TGTGCCAGCAGCTTGCACCACCTTAATAATTCACCCCTCCACTTT
NA,NA,TRBJ1-1,TRBV4-2,CASSQGSRDSMNTEAFF,TGTGCCAGCAGCCAAGGGAGCAGGGACTCTATGAACACTGAAGCTTTCTTT
TRBD2,NA,TRBJ2-7,TRBV20-1,CSARESTSGRYYEQYF,TGCAGTGCTAGAGAGTCAACTAGCGGGAGGTACTACGAGCAGTACTTC
TRBD1,NA,TRBJ2-7,TRBV27,CASSLEQGGYEQYF,TGTGCCAGCAGTTTAGAACAGGGGGGTTACGAGCAGTACTTC
TRBD2,few,TRBJ2-1,TRBV5-1,CASSLLAAGGGEQFF,TGCGCCAGCAGCTTGTTGGCAGCGGGAGGGGGTGAGCAGTTCTTC
TRBD1,few,TRBJ1-2,TRBV6-2/TRBV6-3,CASSYAGTGEGYTF,TGTGCCAGCAGCTACGCCGGGACAGGCGAAGGCTACACCTTC
NA,once,TRBJ1-5,TRBV7-8,CASSFSWDQPQHF,TGTGCCAGCAGCTTTTCGTGGGACCAGCCCCAGCATTTT
NA,NA,TRBJ1-4,TRBV3-1,CASSLVTNEKLFF,TGTGCCAGCAGCCTCGTAACTAATGAAAAACTGTTTTTT
NA,many,TRBJ1-3,TRBV20-1,CSARDLAAYGNTIYF,TGCAGTGCTAGAGATTTGGCCGCTTATGGAAACACCATATATTTT
TRBD1,NA,TRBJ2-7,TRBV19,CASSTTGGGYEQYF,TGTGCCAGTAGTACGACAGGGGGCGGCTACGAGCAGTACTTC
NA,NA,TRBJ2-7,TRBV6-2/TRBV6-3,CASKLEGRATGFEQYF,TGTGCCAGCAAGTTGGAGGGTCGCGCCACAGGGTTCGAGCAGTACTTC
TRBD2,NA,TRBJ2-2,TRBV2,CASSENSGSFTGELFF,TGTGCCAGCAGTGAAAATAGCGGGAGCTTCACCGGGGAGCTGTTTTTT
TRBD2,few,TRBJ2-3,TRBV20-1,CSVSLAGASTDTQYF,TGCAGTGTATCATTAGCGGGTGCTAGCACAGATACGCAGTATTTT
NA,NA,TRBJ2-5,TRBV25-1,CASSVGTFETQYF,TGTGCCAGCAGTGTCGGCACCTTCGAGACCCAGTACTTC
TRBD1,NA,TRBJ2-5,TRBV12-3/TRBV12-4,CASSSPRQGREETQYF,TGTGCCAGCAGTTCCCCTAGACAGGGAAGGGAAGAGACCCAGTACTTC
NA,many,TRBJ1-1,TRBV6-1,CASSERRPGWTRLNTEAFF,TGTGCCAGCAGTGAAAGGCGGCCAGGATGGACTAGACTGAACACTGAAGCTTTCTTT
NA,few,TRBJ1-6,TRBV7-6,CASSFDGNSPLHF,TGTGCCAGCAGCTTCGACGGGAATTCACCCCTCCACTTT
TRBD2,NA,TRBJ2-2,TRBV6-1,CASRGTSGTSPTGELFF,TGTGCCAGCAGGGGGACTAGCGGGACTTCCCCCACCGGGGAGCTGTTTTTT
TRBD1,NA,TRBJ2-7,TRBV6-5,CASSYSRTGRSYEQYF,TGTGCCAGCAGTTACTCCAGGACAGGGCGTTCCTACGAGCAGTACTTC